The source of this T cell receptor beta chain is a study of cytomegalovirus exposure and HLA in healthy donors. 13 Jbeta primers and 60 Vbeta primers were used for the PCR. This table comes from immunoSEQ multiplex PCR, and its TCRdb copy is limited to in-frame clones, with some not included. This sample has over 150,000 clones, with roughly 80% found just once. The sequenced sample consisted of PBMCs. This receptor was identified in a man between 18 and 29 years old in good health and CMV-seronegative.

CDR3 coding DNA: TGTGCCAGCTCACCGGGACAGAGCTCCTACGAGCAGTACTTC. Its translation is CASSPGQSSYEQYF. V is TRBV18 and J is TRBJ2-7, with 7 bases that match TRBD1. Per the germline V gene, CDR1 is KGHSH and CDR2 is LQKENI. V shed 3 bases and J 0 bases; nucleotides not matched to a gene: 2. This CDR3 has 14 amino acids.